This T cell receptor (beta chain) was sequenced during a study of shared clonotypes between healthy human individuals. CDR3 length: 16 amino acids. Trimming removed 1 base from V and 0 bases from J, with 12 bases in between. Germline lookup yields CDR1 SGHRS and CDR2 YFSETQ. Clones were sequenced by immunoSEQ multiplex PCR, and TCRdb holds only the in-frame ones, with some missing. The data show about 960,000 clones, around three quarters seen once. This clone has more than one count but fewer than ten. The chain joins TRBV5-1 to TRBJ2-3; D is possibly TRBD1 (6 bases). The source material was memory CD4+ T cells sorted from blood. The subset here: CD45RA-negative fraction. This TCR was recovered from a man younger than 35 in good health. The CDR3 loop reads CASSLLTGQSTDTQYF. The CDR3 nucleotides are TGCGCCAGCAGCTTGTTGACAGGACAGAGCACAGATACGCAGTATTTT.